These 32 T cell receptor beta chains originate from one sample sequenced in a study of CD8 T cells in Susac syndrome. Reverse transcription of about 0.45 to 1 ug RNA was performed with random hexamers. TCRdb independently ran MiXCR on the immunoSEQ multiplex PCR reads; one entry per CDR3 protein. The data contain 150,000 to 200,000 distinct CDR3 sequences, 85% to 95% of them singletons. The sequenced material came from CD4+ T cells from PBMCs. The receptors stem from a human donor in good health.

V and J are TRBV19 and TRBJ2-1; 11 bases map to TRBD2. The CDR3 sequence is 17 residues long. In germline, CDR1 is LNHDA, CDR2 SQIVND (reference sequence). Trimming removed 5 bases from V and 7 bases from J; junction bases left unmatched: 13. The CDR3: CASSPLFSGGAGNEQFF. The CDR3 region has the DNA TGTGCCAGTAGTCCCCTATTTAGCGGGGGGGCGGGTAATGAGCAGTTCTTC. Full variable domain (rest looked up from reference TRBV19 and TRBJ2-1): DGGITQSPKYLFRKEGQNVTLSCEQNLNHDAMYWYRQDPGQGLRLIYYSQIVNDFQKGDIAEGYSVSREKKESFPLTVTSAQKNPTAFYLCASSPLFSGGAGNEQFFGPGTRLTVL.

The V gene is TRBV3-1, the J gene TRBJ2-3; possible D gene TRBD2, 6 bases. V was shortened by 8 bases and J by 0 bases, with 15 bases between the two germline ends. The germline CDR1 and CDR2 sequences are LGHDT and YNNKEL (reference sequence). The CDR3 spans 15 residues. CDR3 loop: CASGGSLASTDTQYF. CDR3 sequence (DNA): TGTGCCAGCGGGGGGAGCCTCGCTAGCACAGATACGCAGTATTTT.

The chain carries TRBV20-1 and TRBJ1-5, with 7 positions matching TRBD1. Germline CDR1 is DFQATT and CDR2 is SNEGSKA (reference sequence). Trimming took 5 bases from V and 1 from J; bases not matched to a gene: 5. The CDR3 spans 14 residues. In DNA form, the CDR3 reads TGCAGTGCTCTAGACAGGGAGAGCAATCAGCCCCAGCATTTT. It specifies CSALDRESNQPQHF.

The V gene is TRBV19, the J gene TRBJ1-5, with 8 positions matching TRBD1. Germline values: CDR1 LNHDA, CDR2 SQIVND (reference sequence). V trimming: 5 bases; J trimming: 4 bases; junction bases outside the gene matches: 4. The CDR3 is 14 residues long. The CDR3 loop reads CASSAGQGNQPQHF. The CDR3 bases are TGTGCCAGTAGTGCTGGACAGGGAAATCAGCCCCAGCATTTT.

The count of this clonotype is one. V and J are TRBV7-8 and TRBJ1-1; tentative D call: TRBD1 (5 bases). Germline CDR1 SGHVS, CDR2 FQNEAQ. The CDR3 consists of 12 residues. Trimming took off 6 bases at V and 3 bases at J, with 8 bases between the two ends. CDR3 in amino acids: CASRQTDTEAFF. For the CDR3, the DNA is TGTGCCAGCAGGCAGACAGACACTGAAGCTTTCTTT.

This clonotype was detected a few times. V and J are TRBV18 and TRBJ1-1, with a possible D match to TRBD1 (5 bases). CDR1 is KGHSH and CDR2 is LQKENI in the germline V gene. V gave up 5 bases and J gave up 1 base, with 8 bases separating them. The CDR3 spans 13 residues. The CDR3 is CASSATGNTEAFF. The CDR3 DNA follows: TGTGCCAGCTCAGCCACAGGGAACACTGAAGCTTTCTTT.

The chain has TRBV3-1 and TRBJ1-3, with D unclear. This CDR3 spans 12 amino acids. Germline assignment: CDR1 LGHDT and CDR2 YNNKEL (reference sequence). The V gene lost 2 bases and the J gene lost 7 bases, with 6 bases spanning the gap. The CDR3 DNA reads as TGTGCCAGCAGCCAATTAGCCAACACCATATATTTT. This sequence encodes CASSQLANTIYF.

This chain links TRBV12-3 or TRBV12-4 with TRBJ2-7; D unclear. Trimming stripped 3 bases from V and 0 bases from J, with 6 bases between. The CDR3 consists of 13 residues. The CDR3: CASSFSNSYEQYF. The CDR3 coding sequence is TGTGCCAGCAGTTTCAGCAACTCCTACGAGCAGTACTTC.

This chain joins TRBV20-1 and TRBJ2-7, with TRBD1 matching over 9 bases. Germline V gives CDR1 DFQATT, CDR2 SNEGSKA (reference sequence). Trimming took 4 bases from V and 5 from J; bases not matched to a gene: 3. The CDR3 sequence is 12 residues long. CDR3 coding DNA: TGCAGTGCTATGGACAGGGGACACGAGCAGTACTTC. It translates to CSAMDRGHEQYF.

The J gene is TRBJ1-1, the V gene TRBV20-1; 7 nucleotides agree with TRBD1. The J segment lost 4 bases and the V segment lost 3 bases, leaving 5 bases of the junction unmatched. The CDR3 spans 13 residues. Germline V CDR1 and CDR2: DFQATT, SNEGSKA (reference sequence). In DNA, the CDR3 is TGCAGTGCTAGGGTGGCAGGGGGCACTGAAGCTTTCTTT. As protein: CSARVAGGTEAFF.

The V gene is TRBV3-1, the J gene TRBJ1-4, with D possibly being TRBD1 (5 bases). The germline V gene encodes CDR1 LGHDT and CDR2 YNNKEL (reference sequence). V was trimmed by 2 bases and J by 1 base, leaving 11 bases between them. The CDR3 consists of 16 residues. The CDR3 DNA reads as TGTGCCAGCAGCCAACTACTAGACAGAACTAATGAAAAACTGTTTTTT. Its translation is CASSQLLDRTNEKLFF. Drawing the rest from reference TRBV3-1 and TRBJ1-4, the complete variable domain is DTAVSQTPKYLVTQMGNDKSIKCEQNLGHDTMYWYKQDSKKFLKIMFSYNNKELIINETVPNRFSPKSPDKAHLNLHINSLELGDSAVYFCASSQLLDRTNEKLFFGSGTQLSVL.

The rearrangement uses TRBV7-3 and TRBJ1-6; D uncertain. V lost 6 bases, J lost 0 bases, and 6 bases lay in between. Germline V lookup: CDR1 SGHTA, CDR2 FQGTGA. The CDR3 loop spans 14 amino acids. CDR3: CASSSSSYNSPLHF. CDR3 DNA: TGTGCCAGCAGTAGCAGCTCCTATAATTCACCCCTCCACTTT.

The chain carries TRBV5-1 and TRBJ2-5; no clear D. The V gene's germline CDR1 is SGHRS and CDR2 YFSETQ. The CDR3 consists of 12 residues. With 2 bases removed from V and 1 base from J, the gap between germline ends came to 3 bases. The CDR3 bases are TGCGCCAGCAGCTTCTTCCAAGAGACCCAGTACTTC. Encoded protein: CASSFFQETQYF. The variable domain in full, completed from reference TRBV5-1 and TRBJ2-5, reads KAGVTQTPRYLIKTRGQQVTLSCSPISGHRSVSWYQQTPGQGLQFLFEYFSETQRNKGNFPGRFSGRQFSNSRSEMNVSTLELGDSALYLCASSFFQETQYFGPGTRLLVL.

The rearrangement uses TRBV15 and TRBJ2-7, with TRBD1 identical over 7 bases. The CDR3 covers 15 residues. Germline CDR1 LNHNV, CDR2 YYDKDF (reference sequence). J lost 2 bases, V lost 5 bases, and 9 bases had no gene match. The CDR3 reads CATSLLRDSTYEQYF. CDR3 nucleotide sequence: TGTGCCACCAGCCTACTCCGGGACAGCACCTACGAGCAGTACTTC. The full variable domain, its missing parts supplied by reference TRBV15 and TRBJ2-7, is DAMVIQNPRYQVTQFGKPVTLSCSQTLNHNVMYWYQQKSSQAPKLLFHYYDKDFNNEADTPDNFQSRRPNTSFCFLDIRSPGLGDTAMYLCATSLLRDSTYEQYFGPGTRLTVT.

V and J are TRBV7-8 and TRBJ2-5; 11 bases agree with TRBD2. Trimming at V came to 5 bases and at J to 5 bases, leaving 13 bases not matched to a gene. Germline V gives CDR1 SGHVS, CDR2 FQNEAQ. The CDR3 runs 17 residues. The CDR3 region has the DNA TGTGCCAGCAGCCCCCGGGTTAGCGGGGGGGCACGGGAGACCCAGTACTTC. Encoded protein: CASSPRVSGGARETQYF. Full variable domain (rest looked up from reference TRBV7-8 and TRBJ2-5): GAGVSQSPRYKVAKRGQDVALRCDPISGHVSLFWYQQALGQGPEFLTYFQNEAQLDKSGLPSDRFFAERPEGSVSTLKIQRTQQEDSAVYLCASSPRVSGGARETQYFGPGTRLLVL.

V usage is TRBV11-2 and J usage is TRBJ2-7; TRBD1 matches at 10 bases. CDR3 length: 14 amino acids. Germline assignment: CDR1 SGHAT and CDR2 FQNNGV. The V and J ends lost 3 bases and 4 bases, in that order; junction bases with no gene match: 3. For the CDR3, the DNA is TGTGCCAGCAGCTTTTTGGGACAGGGGTACGAGCAGTACTTC. Translation: CASSFLGQGYEQYF.

The rearrangement links TRBV20-1 to TRBJ1-6; possible D gene TRBD1, 6 bases. Trimming cost V 5 bases and J 10 bases, with 15 bases left between them. Germline assignment: CDR1 DFQATT and CDR2 SNEGSKA (reference sequence). The CDR3 spans 13 residues. The CDR3 loop is CSAYDRLGSPLHF. CDR3 in DNA: TGCAGTGCTTACGACAGGCTCGGGTCACCCCTCCACTTT.

The V gene is TRBV3-1, the J gene TRBJ2-5; D call uncertain. The V gene's germline CDR1 is LGHDT and CDR2 YNNKEL (reference sequence). Trimming pared 2 bases from V and 4 bases from J, leaving 5 bases between. The CDR3 consists of 12 residues. This CDR3 is CASSQRRETQYF. In DNA, the CDR3 is TGTGCCAGCAGCCAACGGAGAGAGACCCAGTACTTC.

The chain has TRBV19 and TRBJ1-2; the D is unclear. CDR3 length: 12 amino acids. CDR1 LNHDA and CDR2 SQIVND come from the germline V gene (reference sequence). The V end was cut by 10 bases, the J end by 4 bases, with 13 bases between. This CDR3 is CAKPGPPYGYTF. The CDR3 region has the DNA TGTGCCAAACCCGGGCCCCCCTATGGCTACACCTTC.

The chain carries TRBV20-1 and TRBJ2-2; no clear D. Trimming cost V 3 bases and J 3 bases, with 5 bases left between them. CDR3 length: 12 amino acids. The germline V gene has CDR1 DFQATT and CDR2 SNEGSKA (reference sequence). CDR3 residues: CSASRDTGELFF. CDR3 nucleotide sequence: TGCAGTGCTAGCCGAGACACCGGGGAGCTGTTTTTT.

This rearrangement joins TRBV19 to TRBJ2-3; 8 nucleotides match TRBD1. CDR1 LNHDA and CDR2 SQIVND come from the germline V gene (reference sequence). After removal of 5 bases from V and 4 bases from J, the junction contained 5 bases not matched to a gene. The CDR3 is made up of 14 amino acids. CDR3 protein: CASSSGQGSDTQYF. The CDR3, as DNA: TGTGCCAGTAGTTCCGGACAGGGATCAGATACGCAGTATTTT.

The rearrangement uses TRBV7-8 and TRBJ2-5; D gene uncertain. The CDR3 runs to 14 residues. V was trimmed by 5 bases and J by 2 bases, leaving 12 bases between them. The germline V gene encodes CDR1 SGHVS and CDR2 FQNEAQ. The CDR3 reads CASSLSTFQETQYF. CDR3 in DNA: TGTGCCAGCAGCCTCTCGACCTTTCAAGAGACCCAGTACTTC.

V is TRBV3-1 and J is TRBJ2-5, with unresolved D. Trimming cost V 0 bases and J 1 base, with 9 bases left between them. The CDR3 contains 15 residues. Germline values: CDR1 LGHDT, CDR2 YNNKEL (reference sequence). This chain's CDR3 is CASSQDGSFQETQYF. The CDR3 DNA reads as TGTGCCAGCAGCCAAGACGGCAGCTTCCAAGAGACCCAGTACTTC.

The rearrangement links TRBV7-8 to TRBJ1-5; TRBD1 aligns across 7 bases. J gave up 5 bases and V 5 bases, and 3 bases lay outside the gene matches. CDR1 is SGHVS, CDR2 FQNEAQ, per germline. There are 13 residues in the CDR3. CDR3 in DNA: TGTGCCAGCAGCCGGGACAGCGATCAGCCCCAGCATTTT. Protein: CASSRDSDQPQHF. Together with reference TRBV7-8 and TRBJ1-5, the CDR3 gives the full variable domain: GAGVSQSPRYKVAKRGQDVALRCDPISGHVSLFWYQQALGQGPEFLTYFQNEAQLDKSGLPSDRFFAERPEGSVSTLKIQRTQQEDSAVYLCASSRDSDQPQHFGDGTRLSIL.

The chain has TRBV29-1 and TRBJ2-2; D tentatively fits TRBD1 or TRBD2 (5 bases each). The V gene's germline CDR1 is SQVTM and CDR2 ANQGSEA. V was cut by 6 bases and J by 7 bases, with 15 bases left in between. The CDR3 length is 13 residues. CDR3 protein: CSVVPGTGGELFF. The CDR3 coding sequence is TGCAGCGTCGTTCCGGGGACGGGCGGGGAGCTGTTTTTT.

The gene calls are TRBV4-1 and TRBJ2-5; 10 positions agree with TRBD2. The V gene's germline CDR1 is MGHRA and CDR2 YSYEKL. V was clipped by 4 bases and J by 4 bases; unmatched bases: 15. The CDR3 has 18 residues. Here the CDR3 DNA reads TGCGCCAGCAGCCCCCCCGAACCTAGCGGGGGCAAGAGAGAGACCCAGTACTTC. The encoded protein is CASSPPEPSGGKRETQYF.

This clonotype was seen only once. The chain carries TRBV18 and TRBJ2-4, with D possibly matching TRBD2 (7 bases). V was trimmed by 3 bases and J by 0 bases, leaving 15 bases between them. The CDR3 loop spans 17 amino acids. CDR1 is KGHSH, CDR2 LQKENI, per germline. This CDR3 is CASSPRGGPVAKNIQYF. The DNA for the CDR3 is TGTGCCAGCTCACCTCGCGGGGGCCCAGTAGCCAAAAACATTCAGTACTTC.

The V gene is TRBV6-1, the J gene TRBJ1-3; D is uncertain. The CDR3 contains 13 residues. The germline V gene has CDR1 MNHNS and CDR2 SASEGT. The germline V and J ends were trimmed by 3 bases and 10 bases, with 13 bases remaining between them. CDR3 protein: CASSDSPKRTIYF. Written as DNA, the CDR3 is TGTGCCAGCAGTGACAGCCCAAAGAGAACCATATATTTT.

In its sample, this clonotype was seen a few times. The chain has TRBV29-1 and TRBJ2-7; D possibly uses TRBD1 or TRBD2 (5 bases each). V lost 4 bases and J 5 bases, leaving 12 bases between the germline ends. The CDR3 extends over 12 amino acids. Per the germline V gene, CDR1 is SQVTM and CDR2 is ANQGSEA. The CDR3: CSVVPGSHEQYF. The CDR3 DNA follows: TGCAGCGTTGTGCCAGGGAGCCACGAGCAGTACTTC.

The chain joins TRBV27 to TRBJ1-1, with a weak D call TRBD1 (5 bases). The CDR3 loop spans 14 amino acids. Trimming took off 2 bases at V and 6 bases at J, with 13 bases between the two ends. Germline V lookup: CDR1 MNHEY, CDR2 SMNVEV (reference sequence). The CDR3 DNA reads as TGTGCCAGCAGTTTAAATAGTGGGGGGGCTGAAGCTTTCTTT. Translating it yields CASSLNSGGAEAFF.

The chain recombines TRBV7-9 with TRBJ2-1, with D possibly being TRBD1 or TRBD2 (5 bases each). With 1 base removed from V and 6 bases from J, the gap between germline ends came to 10 bases. The CDR3 loop spans 14 amino acids. CDR1 and CDR2 from the germline V gene are SEHNR and FQNEAQ (reference sequence). The CDR3 coding sequence is TGTGCCAGCAGCTTAGGGATGGGGACCAATGAGCAGTTCTTC. Translated: CASSLGMGTNEQFF.

The J gene is TRBJ2-7, the V gene TRBV14, with D perhaps being TRBD1 or TRBD2 (5 bases each). V lost 2 bases to trimming and J lost 3 bases, with 8 bases between them. Germline V CDR1 and CDR2: SGHDN, FVKESK. The CDR3 totals 13 residues. CDR3 in DNA: TGTGCCAGCAGCCAAATGGGGGTCTACGAGCAGTACTTC. Its protein is CASSQMGVYEQYF.